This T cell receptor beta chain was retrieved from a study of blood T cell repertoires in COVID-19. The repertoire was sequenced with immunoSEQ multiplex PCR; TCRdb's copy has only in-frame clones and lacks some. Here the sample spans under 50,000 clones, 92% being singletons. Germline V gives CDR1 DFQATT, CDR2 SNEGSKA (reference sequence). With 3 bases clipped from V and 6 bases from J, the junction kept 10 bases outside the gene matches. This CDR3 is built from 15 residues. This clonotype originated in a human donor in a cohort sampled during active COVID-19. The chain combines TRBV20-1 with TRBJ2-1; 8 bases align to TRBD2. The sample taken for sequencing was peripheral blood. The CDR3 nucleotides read TGCAGTGCTAGTTACACGGGACTAGAGTTCAATGAGCAGTTCTTC. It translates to CSASYTGLEFNEQFF.